This T cell receptor beta chain appears in the sequencing data of a study of shared clonotypes between healthy human individuals. General study results and limits: Sampling included only blood; tissue repertoires likely differ.

All participating donors were Caucasian adults from Nashville, Tennessee. At a deep level, the assay was run. Some 30,000 T cell genomes (approximately 0.2 ug DNA) went into each sorted-subset replicate. Some clones are missing from TCRdb's copy, which holds only in-frame ones; the method was immunoSEQ multiplex PCR. Found here are 2.3 million or so clones, approximately 95% of them singletons; the top ten hold 0.35% to 0.5%. As to this clone: Its antigen remains unknown.

Germline CDR1 reads SGHTS; CDR2 reads YDEGEE. V lost 4 bases, J lost 12 bases, and 9 bases stayed unmatched. The CDR3 loop spans 12 amino acids. The sequenced sample was naive CD4+ T cells from PBMCs. Subset described: CD45RA+ positively selected. This chain connects TRBV5-8 to TRBJ1-2; 7 bases align to TRBD1. The receptor was isolated from a young man in good health. Some clones in this sample may be carry-over from other donors' samples. CDR3 residues: CASSPSLGQNTF. The CDR3 DNA reads as TGTGCCAGCAGCCCATCGTTGGGACAGAACACCTTC.